This paragraph covers one TCR beta chain sequence. The CDR3 length is 15 residues. Trimming took 1 base from V and 1 from J, leaving 9 bases between them. Germline V gives CDR1 SGHTA, CDR2 FQGNSA. Libraries were prepared by immunoSEQ multiplex PCR; TCRdb keeps only in-frame clonotypes and omits some of them. The sample lists about 160,000 clones, over 85% occurring once. The data derive from a study of control samples from healthy donors and cancer patients. The genes are TRBV7-2 and TRBJ2-3; the D is unclear. The sequenced material came from blood. The TCR comes from a woman in her thirties or forties in good health. Written as DNA, the CDR3 is TGTGCCAGCAGCTTAGAGGGTCGGGGCACAGATACGCAGTATTTT. Its protein is CASSLEGRGTDTQYF.